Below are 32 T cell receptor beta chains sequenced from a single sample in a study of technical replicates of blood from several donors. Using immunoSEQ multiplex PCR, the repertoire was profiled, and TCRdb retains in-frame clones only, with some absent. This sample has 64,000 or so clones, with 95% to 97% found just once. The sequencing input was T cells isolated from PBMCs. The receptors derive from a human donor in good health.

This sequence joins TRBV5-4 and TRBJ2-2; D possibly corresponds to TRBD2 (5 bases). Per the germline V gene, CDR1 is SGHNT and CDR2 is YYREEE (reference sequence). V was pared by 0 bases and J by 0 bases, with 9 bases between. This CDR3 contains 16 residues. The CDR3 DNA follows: TGTGCCAGCAGCTTGGCTTTAGCGCCGAACACCGGGGAGCTGTTTTTT. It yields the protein CASSLALAPNTGELFF.

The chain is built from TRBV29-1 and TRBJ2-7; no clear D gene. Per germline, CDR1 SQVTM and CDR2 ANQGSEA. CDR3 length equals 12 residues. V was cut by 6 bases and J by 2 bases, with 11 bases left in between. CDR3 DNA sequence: TGCAGCGTGAGGATGAATGCCTACGAGCAGTACTTC. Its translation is CSVRMNAYEQYF.

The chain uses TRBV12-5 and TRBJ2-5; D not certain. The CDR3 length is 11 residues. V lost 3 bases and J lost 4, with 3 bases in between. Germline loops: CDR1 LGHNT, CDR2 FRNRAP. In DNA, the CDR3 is TGTGCTAGTGGTTTCTCAGAGACCCAGTACTTC. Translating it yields CASGFSETQYF.

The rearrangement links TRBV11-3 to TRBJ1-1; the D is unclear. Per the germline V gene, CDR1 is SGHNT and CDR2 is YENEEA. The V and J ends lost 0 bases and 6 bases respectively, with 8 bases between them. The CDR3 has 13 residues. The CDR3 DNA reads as TGTGCCAGCAGCTTAGACGTGGGCGCTGAAGCTTTCTTT. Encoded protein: CASSLDVGAEAFF.

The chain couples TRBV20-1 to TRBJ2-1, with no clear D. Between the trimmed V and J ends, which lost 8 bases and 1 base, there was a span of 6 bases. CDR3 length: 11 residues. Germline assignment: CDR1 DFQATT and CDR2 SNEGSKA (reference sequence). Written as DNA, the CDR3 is TGCAGTTGCGTTTCCTACAATGAGCAGTTCTTC. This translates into CSCVSYNEQFF.

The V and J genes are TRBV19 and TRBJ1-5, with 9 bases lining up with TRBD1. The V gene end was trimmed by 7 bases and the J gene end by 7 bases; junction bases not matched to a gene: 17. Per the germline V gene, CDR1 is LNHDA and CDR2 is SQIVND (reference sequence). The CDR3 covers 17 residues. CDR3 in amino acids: CASITRTGDFGFQPQHF. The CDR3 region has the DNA TGTGCCAGTATCACTCGGACAGGGGACTTCGGGTTCCAGCCCCAGCATTTT. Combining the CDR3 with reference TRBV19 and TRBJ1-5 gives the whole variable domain DGGITQSPKYLFRKEGQNVTLSCEQNLNHDAMYWYRQDPGQGLRLIYYSQIVNDFQKGDIAEGYSVSREKKESFPLTVTSAQKNPTAFYLCASITRTGDFGFQPQHFGDGTRLSIL.

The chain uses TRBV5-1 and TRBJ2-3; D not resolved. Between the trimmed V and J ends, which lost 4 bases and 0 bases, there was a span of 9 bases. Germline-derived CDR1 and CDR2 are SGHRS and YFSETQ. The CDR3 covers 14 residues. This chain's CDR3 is CASSPSASTDTQYF. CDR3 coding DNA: TGCGCCAGCAGCCCCAGCGCAAGCACAGATACGCAGTATTTT.

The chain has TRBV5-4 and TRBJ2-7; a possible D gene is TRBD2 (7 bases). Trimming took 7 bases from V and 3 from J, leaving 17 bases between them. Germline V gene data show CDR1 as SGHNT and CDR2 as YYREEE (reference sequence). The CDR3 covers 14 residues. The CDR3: CASGSGASGYEQYF. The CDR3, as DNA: TGTGCCAGCGGATCAGGGGCTAGCGGCTACGAGCAGTACTTC.

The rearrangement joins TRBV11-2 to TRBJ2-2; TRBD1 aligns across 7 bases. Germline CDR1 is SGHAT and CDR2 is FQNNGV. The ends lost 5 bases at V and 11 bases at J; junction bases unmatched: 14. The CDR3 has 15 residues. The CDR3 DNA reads TGTGCCAGCAGCCTTCGGACAGGTTGGGCGTCTGAGCTGTTTTTT. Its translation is CASSLRTGWASELFF.

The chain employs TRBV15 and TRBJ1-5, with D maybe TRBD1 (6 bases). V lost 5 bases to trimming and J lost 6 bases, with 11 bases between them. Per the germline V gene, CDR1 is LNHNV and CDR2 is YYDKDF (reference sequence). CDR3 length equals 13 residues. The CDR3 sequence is CATSYRDGQPQHF. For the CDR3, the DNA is TGTGCCACCAGCTACAGGGATGGTCAGCCCCAGCATTTT.

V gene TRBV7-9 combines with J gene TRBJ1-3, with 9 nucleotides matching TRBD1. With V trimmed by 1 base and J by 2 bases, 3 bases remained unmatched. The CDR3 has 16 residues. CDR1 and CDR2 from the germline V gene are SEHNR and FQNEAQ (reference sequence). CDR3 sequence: CASSLVTGGPGNTIYF. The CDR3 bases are TGTGCCAGCAGCTTAGTGACAGGGGGACCTGGAAACACCATATATTTT.

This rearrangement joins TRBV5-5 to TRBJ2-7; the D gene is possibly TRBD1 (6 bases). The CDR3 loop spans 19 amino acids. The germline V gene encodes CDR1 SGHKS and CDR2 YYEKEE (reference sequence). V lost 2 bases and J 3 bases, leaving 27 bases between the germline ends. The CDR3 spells CASSFLAGFRQATFYEQYF. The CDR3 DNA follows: TGTGCCAGCAGCTTTCTGGCTGGTTTCAGACAGGCGACCTTCTACGAGCAGTACTTC.

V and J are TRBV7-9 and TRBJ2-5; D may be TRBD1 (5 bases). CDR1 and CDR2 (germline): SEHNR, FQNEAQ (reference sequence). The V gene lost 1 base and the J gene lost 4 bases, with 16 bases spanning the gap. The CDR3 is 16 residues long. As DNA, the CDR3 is TGTGCCAGCAGCTTAGTGGATAGGGGTGCCGGAGAGACCCAGTACTTC. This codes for CASSLVDRGAGETQYF.

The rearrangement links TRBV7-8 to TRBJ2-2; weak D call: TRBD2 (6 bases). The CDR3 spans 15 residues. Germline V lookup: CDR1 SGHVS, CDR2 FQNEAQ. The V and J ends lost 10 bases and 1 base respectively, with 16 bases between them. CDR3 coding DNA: TGTGCCAACTATCCTCGGGGGATGAACACCGGGGAGCTGTTTTTT. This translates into CANYPRGMNTGELFF.

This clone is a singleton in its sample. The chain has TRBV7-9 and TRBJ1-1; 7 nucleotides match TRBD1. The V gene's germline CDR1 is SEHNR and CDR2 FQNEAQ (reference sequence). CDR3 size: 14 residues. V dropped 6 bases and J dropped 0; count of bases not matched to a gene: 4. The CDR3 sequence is CASRRGRMNTEAFF. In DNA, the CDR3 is TGTGCCAGCAGGAGGGGGCGGATGAACACTGAAGCTTTCTTT.

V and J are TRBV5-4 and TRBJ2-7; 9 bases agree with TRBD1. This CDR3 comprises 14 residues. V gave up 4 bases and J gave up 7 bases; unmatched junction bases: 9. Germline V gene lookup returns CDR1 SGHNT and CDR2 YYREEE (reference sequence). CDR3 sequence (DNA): TGTGCCAGCAGCCCCCAGACAGGGGGTGAGGAGCAGTACTTC. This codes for CASSPQTGGEEQYF. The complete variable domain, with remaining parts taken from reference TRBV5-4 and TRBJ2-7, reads ETGVTQSPTHLIKTRGQQVTLRCSSQSGHNTVSWYQQALGQGPQFIFQYYREEENGRGNFPPRFSGLQFPNYSSELNVNALELDDSALYLCASSPQTGGEEQYFGPGTRLTVT.

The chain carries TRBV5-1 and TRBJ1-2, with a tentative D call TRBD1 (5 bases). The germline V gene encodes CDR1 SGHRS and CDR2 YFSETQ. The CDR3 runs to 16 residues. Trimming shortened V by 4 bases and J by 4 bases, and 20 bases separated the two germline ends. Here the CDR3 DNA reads TGCGCCAGCAGCGCAACCGGGACTAATCCGATCTATGGCTACACCTTC. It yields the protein CASSATGTNPIYGYTF.

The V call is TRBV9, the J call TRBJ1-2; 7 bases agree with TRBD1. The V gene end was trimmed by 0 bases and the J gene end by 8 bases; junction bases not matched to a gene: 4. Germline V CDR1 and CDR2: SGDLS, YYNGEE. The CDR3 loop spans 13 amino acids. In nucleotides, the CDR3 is TGTGCCAGCAGCGTAGATCCAGGGGGAGGCTACACCTTC. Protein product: CASSVDPGGGYTF.

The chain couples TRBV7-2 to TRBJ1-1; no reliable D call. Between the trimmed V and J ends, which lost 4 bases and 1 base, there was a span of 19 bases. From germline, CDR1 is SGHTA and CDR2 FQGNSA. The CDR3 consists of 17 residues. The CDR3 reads CASSSGRLSRRNTEAFF. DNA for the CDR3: TGTGCCAGCAGCTCGGGGAGGCTGTCCCGCAGGAACACTGAAGCTTTCTTT.

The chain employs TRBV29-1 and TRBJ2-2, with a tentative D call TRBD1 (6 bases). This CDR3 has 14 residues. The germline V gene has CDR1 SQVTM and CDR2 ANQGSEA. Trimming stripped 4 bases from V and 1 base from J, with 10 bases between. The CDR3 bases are TGCAGCGTTGGAGCGGACAGGAACACCGGGGAGCTGTTTTTT. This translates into CSVGADRNTGELFF.

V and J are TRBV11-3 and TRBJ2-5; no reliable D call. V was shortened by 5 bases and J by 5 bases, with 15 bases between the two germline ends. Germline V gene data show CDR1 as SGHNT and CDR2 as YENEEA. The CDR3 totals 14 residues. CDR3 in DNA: TGTGCCAGCAGCACCCCGTCGTACGAGGAGACCCAGTACTTC. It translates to CASSTPSYEETQYF.

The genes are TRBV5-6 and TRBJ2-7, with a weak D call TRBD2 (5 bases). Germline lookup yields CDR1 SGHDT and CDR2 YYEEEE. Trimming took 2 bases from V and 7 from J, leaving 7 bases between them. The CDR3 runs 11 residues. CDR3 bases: TGTGCCAGCAGCTTCCGGGATGAGCAGTACTTC. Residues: CASSFRDEQYF.

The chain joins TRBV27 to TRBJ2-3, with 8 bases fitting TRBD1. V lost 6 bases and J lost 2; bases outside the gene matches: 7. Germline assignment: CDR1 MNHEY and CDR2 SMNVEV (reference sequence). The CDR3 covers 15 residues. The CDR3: CASSPGTGLTDTQYF. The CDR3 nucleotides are TGTGCCAGCAGCCCAGGGACAGGCCTCACAGATACGCAGTATTTT.

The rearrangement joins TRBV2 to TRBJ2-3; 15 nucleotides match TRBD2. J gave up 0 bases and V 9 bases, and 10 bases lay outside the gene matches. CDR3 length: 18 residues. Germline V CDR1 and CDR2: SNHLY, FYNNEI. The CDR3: CASGWTSGGETSTDTQYF. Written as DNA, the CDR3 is TGTGCCAGTGGCTGGACTAGCGGGGGGGAAACGAGCACAGATACGCAGTATTTT.

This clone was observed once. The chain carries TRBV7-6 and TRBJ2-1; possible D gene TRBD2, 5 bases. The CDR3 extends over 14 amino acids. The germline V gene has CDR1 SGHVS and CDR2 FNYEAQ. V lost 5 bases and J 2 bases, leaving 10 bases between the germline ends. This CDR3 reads CASSPPGTYNEQFF. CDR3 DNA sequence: TGTGCCAGCAGCCCCCCCGGGACCTACAATGAGCAGTTCTTC. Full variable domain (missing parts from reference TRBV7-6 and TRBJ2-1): GAGVSQSPRYKVTKRGQDVALRCDPISGHVSLYWYRQALGQGPEFLTYFNYEAQQDKSGLPNDRFSAERPEGSISTLTIQRTEQRDSAMYRCASSPPGTYNEQFFGPGTRLTVL.

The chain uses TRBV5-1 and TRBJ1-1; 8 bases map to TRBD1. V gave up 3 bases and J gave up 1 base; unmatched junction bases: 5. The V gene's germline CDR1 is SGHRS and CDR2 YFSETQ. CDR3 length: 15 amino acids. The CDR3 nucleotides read TGCGCCAGCAGCTCCATGACAGGGGAGAACACTGAAGCTTTCTTT. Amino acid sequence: CASSSMTGENTEAFF.

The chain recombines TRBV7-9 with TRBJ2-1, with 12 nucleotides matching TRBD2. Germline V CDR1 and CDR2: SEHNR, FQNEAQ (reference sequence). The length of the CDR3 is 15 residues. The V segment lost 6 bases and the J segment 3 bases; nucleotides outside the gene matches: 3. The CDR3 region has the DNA TGTGCCAGCAGTAAACTAGCGGGGGGCTACAATGAGCAGTTCTTC. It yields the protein CASSKLAGGYNEQFF.

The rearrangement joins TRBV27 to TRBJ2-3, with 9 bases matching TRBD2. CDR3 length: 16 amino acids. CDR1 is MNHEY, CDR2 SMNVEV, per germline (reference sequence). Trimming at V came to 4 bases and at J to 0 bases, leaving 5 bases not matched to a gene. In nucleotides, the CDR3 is TGTGCCAGCAGTTCGAAGACTAGCGGAAGCACAGATACGCAGTATTTT. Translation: CASSSKTSGSTDTQYF.

The CDR3 coding sequence is TGTGCCAGCAGCCCTTTCGGGGGAGTATCCCTCCACTTT. Translation: CASSPFGGVSLHF. V is TRBV14 and J is TRBJ1-6; TRBD1 might be the D (5 bases). V was shortened by 4 bases and J by 14 bases, with 15 bases between the two germline ends. The V gene's germline CDR1 is SGHDN and CDR2 FVKESK. This CDR3 contains 13 residues.

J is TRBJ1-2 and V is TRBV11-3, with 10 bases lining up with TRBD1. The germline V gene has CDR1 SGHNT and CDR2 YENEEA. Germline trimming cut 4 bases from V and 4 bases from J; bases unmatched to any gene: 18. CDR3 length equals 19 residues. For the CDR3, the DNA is TGTGCCAGCAGCTCCCAAGGCCTCTTATCGGGACAGGGGATCTATGGCTACACCTTC. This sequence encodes CASSSQGLLSGQGIYGYTF.

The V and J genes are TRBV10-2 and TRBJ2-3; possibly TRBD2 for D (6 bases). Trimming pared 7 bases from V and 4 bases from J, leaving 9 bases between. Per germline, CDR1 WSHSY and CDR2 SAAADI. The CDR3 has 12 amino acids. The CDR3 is CASKKRADTQYF. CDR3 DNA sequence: TGCGCCAGCAAAAAGCGGGCAGATACGCAGTATTTT.

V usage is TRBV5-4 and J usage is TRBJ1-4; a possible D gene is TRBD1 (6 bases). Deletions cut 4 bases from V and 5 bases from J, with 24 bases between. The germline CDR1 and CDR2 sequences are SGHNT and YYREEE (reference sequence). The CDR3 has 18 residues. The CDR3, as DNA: TGTGCCAGCAGCATCGATCCACAGGGAGTCATTTGGAATGAAAAACTGTTTTTT. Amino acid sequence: CASSIDPQGVIWNEKLFF.